The subject of this entry is one TCR beta chain. No antigen is known for it. Unrecorded immune exposure was likely among donors, who were nominally healthy when sampled. The data belong to a study of cytomegalovirus exposure and HLA in healthy donors. Study-level results: In a later analysis, compared with equally common non-associated chains, HLA-associated beta chains were more expanded. Specificity for CMV antigens was confirmed in vitro for a few of the CMV-associated chains. Versus the approximately 700-donor mean, an Asian-associated ancestry cluster reportedly showed fewer N-insertions in a later analysis.

PCR involved 60 Vbeta and 13 Jbeta primers. Sequenced by immunoSEQ multiplex PCR; TCRdb stores in-frame clones only, minus some. This table holds over 75,000 clones, 64% found once. Germline CDR1 and CDR2: LNHDA and SQIVND (reference sequence). The length of the CDR3 is 15 residues. V was pared by 0 bases and J by 2 bases, with 10 bases between. V and J are TRBV19 and TRBJ2-5, with a weak D call TRBD1 (6 bases). This clonotype originated in a human donor in good health. The material sequenced was PBMCs. The CDR3 nucleotides read TGTGCCAGTAGTATAGATCTTGGACAGCAAGAGACCCAGTACTTC. Protein: CASSIDLGQQETQYF.